The 9 T cell receptor beta chains given below trace back to one sample, sequenced in a study of T cell repertoires in cytomegalovirus infection. One entry per CDR3 protein, called by TCRdb with MiXCR from the reads. The sample lists roughly 280,000 distinct CDR3 sequences; around 9% were seen once. Sequencing was performed on PBMCs. The receptors were sampled from a human donor in good health (CMV status not recorded). Some clones in this sample may be carry-over from other donors' samples.

This clonotype was recorded a few times. The V gene is TRBV11-2, the J gene TRBJ2-2; 11 bases line up with TRBD2. V dropped 5 bases and J dropped 0; count of bases not matched to a gene: 5. The CDR3 contains 17 residues. From germline, CDR1 is SGHAT and CDR2 FQNNGV. The CDR3 DNA is TGTGCCAGCAGCCCCCGACTAGCGGGACCGAACACCGGGGAGCTGTTTTTT. Translated: CASSPRLAGPNTGELFF. The full variable domain, with the rest looked up from reference TRBV11-2 and TRBJ2-2, is EAGVAQSPRYKIIEKRQSVAFWCNPISGHATLYWYQQILGQGPKLLIQFQNNGVVDDSQLPKDRFSAERLKGVDSTLKIQPAKLEDSAVYLCASSPRLAGPNTGELFFGEGSRLTVL.

This clonotype was counted many times. J is TRBJ1-2 and V is TRBV7-2, with D uncertain. The CDR3 spans 15 residues. V was shortened by 1 base and J by 4 bases, with 13 bases between the two germline ends. The germline V gene encodes CDR1 SGHTA and CDR2 FQGNSA. The CDR3 here is CASSLGSGFRYGYTF. The CDR3 DNA reads as TGTGCCAGCAGCTTAGGATCGGGGTTCCGCTATGGCTACACCTTC.

This clonotype occurred a few times. In DNA form, the CDR3 reads TGCAGTGCTAAAGGCGTAGCCCACTACGAGCAGTACTTC. Translation: CSAKGVAHYEQYF. This rearrangement joins TRBV20-1 to TRBJ2-7; D is unclear. V was cut by 4 bases and J by 3 bases, with 13 bases left in between. The CDR3 extends over 13 amino acids. The V gene's germline CDR1 is DFQATT and CDR2 SNEGSKA (reference sequence).

This clonotype was detected many times. J is TRBJ2-5 and V is TRBV7-3, with a tentative D call TRBD1 (6 bases). CDR3 length: 14 amino acids. V lost 0 bases to trimming and J lost 3 bases, with 8 bases between them. Per germline, CDR1 SGHTA and CDR2 FQGTGA. The CDR3 here is CASSLTGAEETQYF. In DNA, the CDR3 is TGTGCCAGCAGCTTAACGGGGGCCGAAGAGACCCAGTACTTC.

This clonotype was counted at least ten times. In DNA form, the CDR3 reads TGTGCCAGCAGCTTAGCGGGAGAGCGCTACGAGCAGTACTTC. Its translation: CASSLAGERYEQYF. This sequence joins TRBV7-2 and TRBJ2-7, with a possible D match to TRBD2 (5 bases). V lost 0 bases, J lost 3 bases, and 9 bases lay in between. This CDR3 region has 14 residues. From germline, CDR1 is SGHTA and CDR2 FQGNSA.

Only a few counts were recorded for this clonotype. V usage is TRBV11-1 and J usage is TRBJ1-4; perhaps TRBD1 as D (6 bases). V was pared by 5 bases and J by 6 bases, with 13 bases between. Looked up from germline, CDR1 is SGHAT and CDR2 is FQDESV (reference sequence). The length of the CDR3 is 14 residues. As DNA, the CDR3 is TGTGCCAGCAGCGCCGACAGGAATTATGAAAAACTGTTTTTT. Amino acid sequence: CASSADRNYEKLFF.

This clonotype has more than one count but fewer than ten. The chain links TRBV11-3 to TRBJ2-4; D may correspond to TRBD1 or TRBD2 (5 bases each). Trimming removed 6 bases from V and 1 base from J, with 19 bases in between. Germline V gene lookup returns CDR1 SGHNT and CDR2 YENEEA. CDR3 size: 17 residues. CDR3 in DNA: TGTGCCAGCAGTCAGGGCCGAGTGGGGGAGGCCAAAAACATTCAGTACTTC. Its protein product is CASSQGRVGEAKNIQYF.

The J gene is TRBJ2-7, the V gene TRBV7-2; 7 nucleotides line up with TRBD1. The germline gives CDR1 SGHTA, CDR2 FQGNSA. J lost 3 bases, V lost 5 bases, and 7 bases had no gene match. This CDR3 is 14 amino acids long. Here the CDR3 reads CASSHRTGVYEQYF. The CDR3 DNA sequence: TGTGCCAGCAGCCATAGGACAGGTGTCTACGAGCAGTACTTC. The full variable domain, its missing parts supplied by reference TRBV7-2 and TRBJ2-7, is GAGVSQSPSNKVTEKGKDVELRCDPISGHTALYWYRQSLGQGLEFLIYFQGNSAPDKSGLPSDRFSAERTGGSVSTLTIQRTQQEDSAVYLCASSHRTGVYEQYFGPGTRLTVT.

This clonotype was detected many times. The chain links TRBV20-1 to TRBJ2-7, with D possibly being TRBD1 (6 bases). The CDR3 consists of 15 residues. Germline V gene data show CDR1 as DFQATT and CDR2 as SNEGSKA (reference sequence). V dropped 3 bases and J dropped 2 bases, with 17 bases sitting between them. CDR3 sequence: CSASPDRSAPYEQYF. The CDR3 DNA reads as TGCAGTGCTAGCCCAGACAGGTCTGCACCCTACGAGCAGTACTTC.